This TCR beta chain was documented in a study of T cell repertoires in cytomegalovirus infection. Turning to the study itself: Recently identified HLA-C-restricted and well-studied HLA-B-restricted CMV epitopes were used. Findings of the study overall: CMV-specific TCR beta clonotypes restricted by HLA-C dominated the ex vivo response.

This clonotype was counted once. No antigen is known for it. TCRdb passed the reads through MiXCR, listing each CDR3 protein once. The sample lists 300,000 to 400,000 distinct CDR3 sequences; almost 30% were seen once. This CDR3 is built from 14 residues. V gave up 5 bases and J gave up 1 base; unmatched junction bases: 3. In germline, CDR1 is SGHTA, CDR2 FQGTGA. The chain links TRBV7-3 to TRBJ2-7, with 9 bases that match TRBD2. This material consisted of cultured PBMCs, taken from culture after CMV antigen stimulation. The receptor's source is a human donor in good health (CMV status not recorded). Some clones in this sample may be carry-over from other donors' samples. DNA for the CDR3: TGTGCCAGCAGCCCAGCGGGAGGTTCCTACGAGCAGTACTTC. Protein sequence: CASSPAGGSYEQYF.